The source of this TCR beta chain is a study of shared clonotypes between healthy human individuals. At the level of the study: The donor group consisted of a couple of women and three men, aged 18 to 49.

The authors split each subset's genomic DNA evenly across several immunoSEQ plates. Measured with immunoSEQ multiplex PCR; TCRdb has only the in-frame clones, and not every one. Here the sample spans around 560,000 clones, approximately 96% being singletons. Germline V CDR1 and CDR2: SGHTA, FQGNSA. The CDR3 loop spans 14 amino acids. The V and J ends lost 10 bases and 2 bases respectively, with 16 bases between them. Naive CD8 cells comprised CD45RO-negative, CCR7-positively selected cells, excluding terminally differentiated effector memory CD45RA+ cells. Everyone who donated was a Caucasian adult who lived in Nashville, Tennessee.

The receptor's source is a woman in her thirties in good health. V is TRBV7-2 and J is TRBJ2-3; tentative D call: TRBD1 (6 bases). The sequenced sample was naive CD8+ T cells sorted from blood. The CDR3 DNA reads TGTGCCACCTGGGGGTACAGGGCCACAGATACGCAGTATTTT. This sequence encodes CATWGYRATDTQYF. The entire variable domain, with the rest obtained from reference TRBV7-2 and TRBJ2-3, is as follows: GAGVSQSPSNKVTEKGKDVELRCDPISGHTALYWYRQSLGQGLEFLIYFQGNSAPDKSGLPSDRFSAERTGGSVSTLTIQRTQQEDSAVYLCATWGYRATDTQYFGPGTRLTVL.